This TCR beta chain appears in the sequencing data of a study of blood T cell repertoires in COVID-19. Looking at the study overall: The analysed material was cDNA or gDNA that came from T cells, B-cell-depleted T cells, or PBMCs.

As processed by the authors: Using reference gene primer amplification, nucleated cell counts were estimated. TCRdb's copy holds only in-frame clones and misses some; the assay was immunoSEQ multiplex PCR. V and J calls and clone size are those listed in that table; D and trimming were worked out from the DNA. Found here are around 100,000 clones, about 85% of them singletons; the top ten hold roughly 2%. The germline V and J ends were trimmed by 0 bases and 12 bases, with 9 bases remaining between them. The germline CDR1 and CDR2 sequences are SGHNT and YENEEA. The CDR3 has 12 amino acids. This clone showed up just once.

This chain joins TRBV11-3 and TRBJ2-1, with a tentative D call TRBD2 (6 bases). The receptor's source is a man aged 50 to 60 with active COVID-19. Material for sequencing was peripheral blood. The CDR3 DNA is TGTGCCAGCAGCTTAGACGGGGGTGGGCAGTTCTTC. It encodes CASSLDGGGQFF.